This T cell receptor beta chain was observed in a study of technical replicates of blood from several donors. Clones were read by immunoSEQ multiplex PCR, and TCRdb kept only the in-frame ones, dropping some. In the table there are about 82,000 clones, roughly 95% of which are singletons. The CDR3 length is 14 residues. V shed 1 base and J shed 7 bases, with 14 bases lying between them. Germline-derived CDR1 and CDR2 are SGHAT and FQDESV (reference sequence). This clonotype originated in a human donor in good health. The J gene is TRBJ2-7, the V gene TRBV11-1; weak D call: TRBD2 (5 bases). Material: T cells isolated from PBMCs. CDR3 protein: CASSLVDHPGEQYF. In DNA form, the CDR3 reads TGTGCCAGCAGCTTAGTGGACCACCCGGGGGAGCAGTACTTC.